The sequence of this T cell receptor (beta chain) was determined in a study of T-cell reconstitution after alpha-beta-depleted transplantation in children. Points from the study as a whole: Several hundred expanded graft clones reportedly supplied alpha-beta T cells about two months after transplant. From surviving recipient T cells and thymic progenitors came the high day-60 TCRbeta diversity observed in some patients. T-cell numbers and diversity, one year after transplant, stemmed largely from T cells that were newly produced.

The TCRbeta library incorporated unique molecular identifiers. TCRdb fed the PCR reads into MiXCR, producing one record per CDR3 protein. The sample consists of fewer than 150,000 distinct CDR3 sequences, about 21% of them appearing once. The CDR3 sequence is 15 residues long. V shed 0 bases and J shed 4 bases, with 12 bases lying between them. Germline CDR1 is LGHNA and CDR2 is YSLEER. A remark on this clonotype: Antigen specificity is unknown.

The chain joins TRBV4-3 to TRBJ2-5; no firm D call. This receptor was obtained from a male patient between 2 and 10 years old who had a stem cell transplant for chronic granulomatous disease, so the T cells may come from the graft donor. This material consisted of PBMCs, mostly from graft donor cells, taken 180 days after TCRalphabeta/CD19-depleted stem cell transplant. This CDR3 reads CASSQEGSARETQYF. The CDR3 DNA reads TGCGCCAGCAGCCAAGAGGGCAGTGCGAGAGAGACCCAGTACTTC.